The 3 T cell receptor beta chains in this list originate from one sample, sequenced in a study of CD8+ T cells in alopecia areata. Treatment indicated: oral pan-JAK inhibitor, 5-10 mg twice daily. Following extraction, RNA underwent reverse transcription to cDNA, which served as the sequencing template. Generated by immunoSEQ multiplex PCR, the TCRdb table keeps only in-frame clones and is missing some. The table records roughly 200,000 clones, less than 45% of them present only once. The sequencing here drew on CD4+ T cells sorted from blood, taken between weeks 30 and 35, from a patient treated with tofacitinib. The receptors were sampled from a human donor with alopecia areata.

Only a few counts were recorded for this clone. CDR3 sequence: CASSPGTVRKRNTEAFF. The DNA for the CDR3 is TGTGCCAGCAGCCCCGGGACAGTGAGGAAGAGGAACACTGAAGCTTTCTTT. The chain links TRBV5-4 to TRBJ1-1, with 7 bases lining up with TRBD1. CDR3 length: 17 residues. V was clipped by 4 bases and J by 1 base; unmatched bases: 13. CDR1 SGHNT and CDR2 YYREEE come from the germline V gene (reference sequence).

The chain joins TRBV6-6 to TRBJ1-2; maybe TRBD1 (5 bases). Between the trimmed V and J ends, which lost 6 bases and 4 bases, there was a span of 18 bases. The germline V gene has CDR1 MNHNY and CDR2 SVGAGI (reference sequence). The CDR3 totals 15 residues. The CDR3 here is CASSDFGARGYGYTF. In DNA form, the CDR3 reads TGTGCCAGCAGCGATTTCGGGGCGCGGGGCTATGGCTACACCTTC.

This rearrangement joins TRBV30 to TRBJ1-6; TRBD1 aligns across 8 bases. CDR1 GTSNPN and CDR2 SVGIG come from the germline V gene (reference sequence). The CDR3 loop spans 15 amino acids. The trim removed 3 bases at V and 10 bases at J, leaving 11 bases unmatched. The CDR3 reads CAWRGDRSDRSPLHF. DNA for the CDR3: TGTGCCTGGAGGGGGGACAGGAGTGATAGATCACCCCTCCACTTT.